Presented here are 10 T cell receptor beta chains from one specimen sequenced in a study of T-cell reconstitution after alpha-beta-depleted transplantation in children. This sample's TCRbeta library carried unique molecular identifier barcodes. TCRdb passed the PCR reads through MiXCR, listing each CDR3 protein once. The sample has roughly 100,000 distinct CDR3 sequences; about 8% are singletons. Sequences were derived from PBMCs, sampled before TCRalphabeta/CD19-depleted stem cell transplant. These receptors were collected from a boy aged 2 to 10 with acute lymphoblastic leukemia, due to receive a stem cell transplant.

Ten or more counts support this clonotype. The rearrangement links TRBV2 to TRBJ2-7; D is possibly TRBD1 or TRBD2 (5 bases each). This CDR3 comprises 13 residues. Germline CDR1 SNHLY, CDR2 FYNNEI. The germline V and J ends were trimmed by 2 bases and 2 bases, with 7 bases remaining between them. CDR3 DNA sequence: TGTGCCAGCAGTGAACAGGGACCCTACGAGCAGTACTTC. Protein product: CASSEQGPYEQYF.

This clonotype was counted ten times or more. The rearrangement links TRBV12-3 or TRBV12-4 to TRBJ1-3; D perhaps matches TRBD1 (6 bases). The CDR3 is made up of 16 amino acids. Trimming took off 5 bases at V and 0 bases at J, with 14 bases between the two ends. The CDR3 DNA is TGTGCCAGCAGTCCCCAGGACAGTGTCTCTGGAAACACCATATATTTT. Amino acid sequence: CASSPQDSVSGNTIYF.

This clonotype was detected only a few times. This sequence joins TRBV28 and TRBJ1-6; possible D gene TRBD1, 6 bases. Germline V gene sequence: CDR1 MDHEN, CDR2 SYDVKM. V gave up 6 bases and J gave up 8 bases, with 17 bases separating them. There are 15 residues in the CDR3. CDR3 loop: CASRATGRWDSPLHF. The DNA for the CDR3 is TGTGCCAGCAGGGCAACAGGGCGTTGGGATTCACCCCTCCACTTT.

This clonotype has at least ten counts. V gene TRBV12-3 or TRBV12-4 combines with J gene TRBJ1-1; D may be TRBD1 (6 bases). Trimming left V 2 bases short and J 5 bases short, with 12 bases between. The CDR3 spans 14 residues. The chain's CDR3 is CASSLPRTATEAFF. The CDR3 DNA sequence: TGTGCCAGCAGTTTACCCCGGACAGCGACTGAAGCTTTCTTT.

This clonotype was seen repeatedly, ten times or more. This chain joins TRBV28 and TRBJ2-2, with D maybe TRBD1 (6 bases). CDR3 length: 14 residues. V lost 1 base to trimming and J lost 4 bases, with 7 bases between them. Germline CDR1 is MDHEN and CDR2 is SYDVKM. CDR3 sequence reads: CASSLYRATGELFF. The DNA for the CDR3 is TGTGCCAGCAGTTTATACAGGGCCACCGGGGAGCTGTTTTTT.

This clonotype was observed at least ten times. The CDR3 here is CASSQNGYNEQFF. CDR3 DNA: TGTGCCAGCAGCCAAAATGGATACAATGAGCAGTTCTTC. The rearrangement uses TRBV13 and TRBJ2-1, with D hard to call. V lost 5 bases and J 4 bases, leaving 9 bases between the germline ends. The CDR3 has 13 amino acids. From germline, CDR1 is PRHDT and CDR2 FYEKMQ (reference sequence).

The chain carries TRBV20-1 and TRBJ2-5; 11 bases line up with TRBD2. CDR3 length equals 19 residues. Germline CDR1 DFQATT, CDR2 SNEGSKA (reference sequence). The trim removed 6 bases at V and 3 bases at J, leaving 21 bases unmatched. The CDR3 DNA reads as TGCAGTGCCCCCCGGACTAGCGGGTCCCACCAACTGTTTGAAGAGACCCAGTACTTC. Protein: CSAPRTSGSHQLFEETQYF.

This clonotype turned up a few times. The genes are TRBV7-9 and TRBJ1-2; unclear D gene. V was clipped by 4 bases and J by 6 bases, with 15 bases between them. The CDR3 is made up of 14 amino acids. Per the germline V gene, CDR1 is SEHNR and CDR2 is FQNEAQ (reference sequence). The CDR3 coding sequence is TGTGCCAGCAGCTCCCTCCTTCACGGCGATGGCTACACCTTC. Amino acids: CASSSLLHGDGYTF.

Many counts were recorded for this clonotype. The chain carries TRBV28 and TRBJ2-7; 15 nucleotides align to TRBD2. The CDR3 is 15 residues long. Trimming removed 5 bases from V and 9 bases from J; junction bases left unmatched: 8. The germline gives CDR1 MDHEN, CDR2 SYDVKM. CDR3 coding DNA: TGTGCCAGCAGTCGGACTAGCGGGGGGGCAAATAGGCAGTACTTC. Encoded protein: CASSRTSGGANRQYF.

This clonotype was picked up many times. Here the CDR3 reads CASSQVSTSREQFF. In nucleotides, the CDR3 is TGTGCCAGCAGCCAGGTCAGTACCTCGAGGGAGCAGTTCTTC. The rearrangement uses TRBV3-1 and TRBJ2-1; D gene ambiguous. Germline V gene data show CDR1 as LGHDT and CDR2 as YNNKEL (reference sequence). The CDR3 has 14 residues. Trimming cost V 3 bases and J 10 bases, with 16 bases left between them.